Below, 20 T cell receptor beta chains from the same sample are listed, as sequenced in a study of blood T cell repertoires in COVID-19. Only in-frame clones appear in the TCRdb table, and some are missing; sequencing was by immunoSEQ multiplex PCR. The sample lists 150,000 to 250,000 clones; approximately 83% were seen once. The sequencing sample was made of PBMCs or T cells enriched from blood (not recorded which). All receptors come from a man in his forties or fifties who had recovered from COVID-19.

The CDR3 sequence: CASSFPPGQGYQETQYF. As DNA, the CDR3 is TGTGCCAGCAGCTTTCCCCCGGGACAGGGTTACCAAGAGACCCAGTACTTC. The J gene is TRBJ2-5, the V gene TRBV7-6; 9 bases are shared with TRBD1. V lost 3 bases to trimming and J lost 0 bases; unmatched junction nucleotides: 8. The CDR3 totals 17 residues. Germline CDR1 reads SGHVS; CDR2 reads FNYEAQ.

The chain combines TRBV5-1 with TRBJ2-1, with a possible D match to TRBD2 (7 bases). This CDR3 is built from 15 residues. Germline CDR1 reads SGHRS; CDR2 reads YFSETQ. Trimming stripped 1 base from V and 8 bases from J, with 16 bases between. In DNA form, the CDR3 reads TGCGCCAGCAGCTTGTCGGGGGGCCGGTACGATGAGCAGTTCTTC. Translated: CASSLSGGRYDEQFF.

This clone was counted once. The chain links TRBV6-5 to TRBJ2-2, with a tentative D call TRBD1 (6 bases). Germline V CDR1 and CDR2: MNHEY, SVGAGI. CDR3 length equals 15 residues. With 6 bases removed from V and 5 bases from J, the gap between germline ends came to 16 bases. The CDR3 nucleotides read TGTGCCAGCAGAACCGGGACACTCCGAACCGGGGAGCTGTTTTTT. Translating it yields CASRTGTLRTGELFF.

This clone was counted between two and nine times. The chain employs TRBV30 and TRBJ1-5; possible D gene TRBD1, 6 bases. The CDR3 is made up of 13 amino acids. Germline CDR1 is GTSNPN and CDR2 is SVGIG (reference sequence). With 1 base removed from V and 4 bases from J, the gap between germline ends came to 8 bases. The CDR3 is CAWSDRENQPQHF. Here the CDR3 DNA reads TGTGCCTGGAGTGACAGGGAGAATCAGCCCCAGCATTTT.

V usage is TRBV2 and J usage is TRBJ1-1, with TRBD1 identical over 8 bases. V shed 6 bases and J 3 bases; nucleotides not matched to a gene: 15. CDR1 SNHLY and CDR2 FYNNEI come from the germline V gene. The length of the CDR3 is 17 residues. Written as DNA, the CDR3 is TGTGCCAGCAGAGCAGGACAGGGTGTGAGAGGGTACACTGAAGCTTTCTTT. The encoded protein is CASRAGQGVRGYTEAFF. Full variable domain (outside the CDR3, taken from reference TRBV2 and TRBJ1-1): EPEVTQTPSHQVTQMGQEVILRCVPISNHLYFYWYRQILGQKVEFLVSFYNNEISEKSEIFDDQFSVERPDGSNFTLKIRSTKLEDSAMYFCASRAGQGVRGYTEAFFGQGTRLTVV.

The chain combines TRBV5-1 with TRBJ2-1; weak D call: TRBD2 (6 bases). The CDR3 consists of 12 residues. V lost 0 bases and J 12 bases, leaving 10 bases between the germline ends. The germline CDR1 and CDR2 sequences are SGHRS and YFSETQ. The CDR3 reads CASSLEEGGQFF. In nucleotides, the CDR3 is TGCGCCAGCAGCTTGGAGGAGGGTGGGCAGTTCTTC.

The chain is built from TRBV4-2 and TRBJ1-2, with a possible D match to TRBD1 (6 bases). The V gene's germline CDR1 is LGHNA and CDR2 YNFKEQ. V was clipped by 0 bases and J by 2 bases, with 16 bases between them. The CDR3 has 17 amino acids. The CDR3 DNA reads as TGTGCCAGCAGCCAAGATGCCCTATTTGGACAGAACTATGGCTACACCTTC. Its protein product is CASSQDALFGQNYGYTF.

The chain couples TRBV7-9 to TRBJ1-2; 7 bases agree with TRBD1. Germline assignment: CDR1 SEHNR and CDR2 FQNEAQ (reference sequence). This CDR3 contains 14 residues. With V trimmed by 4 bases and J by 3 bases, 5 bases remained unmatched. As DNA, the CDR3 is TGTGCCAGCAGCTCTACAGGGGTGTACTATGGCTACACCTTC. It codes for CASSSTGVYYGYTF. Using reference TRBV7-9 and TRBJ1-2 for the parts outside the CDR3, the full variable domain is DTGVSQNPRHKITKRGQNVTFRCDPISEHNRLYWYRQTLGQGPEFLTYFQNEAQLEKSRLLSDRFSAERPKGSFSTLEIQRTEQGDSAMYLCASSSTGVYYGYTFGSGTRLTVV.

The CDR3: CASSIAWGQGTEAFF. CDR3 DNA sequence: TGTGCCAGTAGTATAGCTTGGGGGCAGGGCACTGAAGCTTTCTTT. The chain joins TRBV19 to TRBJ1-1; a weak D match, TRBD1 (6 bases). The CDR3 is 15 amino acids. Germline CDR1 is LNHDA and CDR2 is SQIVND (reference sequence). Trimming took 1 base from V and 4 from J, leaving 13 bases between them.

CDR3 sequence reads: CASSLKVTGGHSYEQYF. Written as DNA, the CDR3 is TGCGCCAGCAGCCTGAAAGTGACAGGGGGCCACTCCTACGAGCAGTACTTC. J is TRBJ2-7 and V is TRBV5-1, with 10 bases lining up with TRBD1. The CDR3 has 17 residues. Trimming took 4 bases from V and 0 from J; bases not matched to a gene: 10. Germline V gives CDR1 SGHRS, CDR2 YFSETQ. The full variable domain, in which reference TRBV5-1 and TRBJ2-7 provide the parts outside the CDR3, is KAGVTQTPRYLIKTRGQQVTLSCSPISGHRSVSWYQQTPGQGLQFLFEYFSETQRNKGNFPGRFSGRQFSNSRSEMNVSTLELGDSALYLCASSLKVTGGHSYEQYFGPGTRLTVT.

This clone was picked up a small number of times. The V and J genes are TRBV7-8 and TRBJ1-6; TRBD1 matches at 8 bases. Trimming cost V 4 bases and J 6 bases; bases outside gene matches: 2. CDR1 and CDR2 from the germline V gene are SGHVS and FQNEAQ. This CDR3 spans 14 amino acids. CDR3 sequence: CASSYDRGNSPLHF. The CDR3 region has the DNA TGTGCCAGCAGCTATGACAGGGGTAATTCACCCCTCCACTTT. Filled out from reference TRBV7-8 and TRBJ1-6, the complete variable domain reads GAGVSQSPRYKVAKRGQDVALRCDPISGHVSLFWYQQALGQGPEFLTYFQNEAQLDKSGLPSDRFFAERPEGSVSTLKIQRTQQEDSAVYLCASSYDRGNSPLHFGNGTRLTVT.

V usage is TRBV29-1 and J usage is TRBJ1-4; D gene ambiguous. Looked up from germline, CDR1 is SQVTM and CDR2 is ANQGSEA. The CDR3 sequence is 13 residues long. V lost 1 base to trimming and J lost 8 bases, with 11 bases between them. CDR3 bases: TGCAGCGTTGAAGTTCCACCCGGGGAAAAACTGTTTTTT. Translated, it gives CSVEVPPGEKLFF.

CDR3: CAWSFPDRVAQPQHF. CDR3 bases: TGTGCCTGGAGTTTCCCGGACAGAGTGGCTCAGCCCCAGCATTTT. V is TRBV30 and J is TRBJ1-5, with D perhaps matching TRBD1 (6 bases). This CDR3 has 15 residues. Germline V lookup: CDR1 GTSNPN, CDR2 SVGIG (reference sequence). With 2 bases removed from V and 6 bases from J, the gap between germline ends came to 17 bases.

The chain links TRBV19 to TRBJ1-1; 7 nucleotides match TRBD1. Germline lookup yields CDR1 LNHDA and CDR2 SQIVND (reference sequence). The junction had 10 bases not matched to a gene; V was cut back by 5 bases and J by 1 base. The CDR3 runs 16 residues. Here the CDR3 DNA reads TGTGCCAGTAGTCCAACAGGGGTCTACCCGAACACTGAAGCTTTCTTT. This sequence encodes CASSPTGVYPNTEAFF.

The chain joins TRBV24-1 to TRBJ1-5, with a possible D match to TRBD1 (5 bases). CDR3 length: 15 residues. Germline assignment: CDR1 KGHDR and CDR2 SFDVKD. V was trimmed by 4 bases and J by 3 bases, leaving 12 bases between them. CDR3 loop: CATSESDSYNQPQHF. The CDR3, as DNA: TGTGCCACCAGTGAGTCCGACAGCTACAATCAGCCCCAGCATTTT.

The chain combines TRBV5-6 with TRBJ1-1, with D possibly being TRBD1 (5 bases). V was cut by 1 base and J by 5 bases, with 9 bases left in between. Germline CDR1 SGHDT, CDR2 YYEEEE. The CDR3 is 13 amino acids. CDR3 protein: CASSLLGGTEAFF. In DNA form, the CDR3 reads TGTGCCAGCAGCTTGCTTGGGGGGACTGAAGCTTTCTTT.

The chain links TRBV5-1 to TRBJ1-1; the D gene is possibly TRBD1 (6 bases). Germline V gene data show CDR1 as SGHRS and CDR2 as YFSETQ. This CDR3 has 14 amino acids. V lost 2 bases to trimming and J lost 5 bases, with 13 bases between them. The CDR3 region has the DNA TGCGCCAGCAGCTTAGGGACATCAGGGACTGAAGCTTTCTTT. As protein: CASSLGTSGTEAFF.

This chain's CDR3 is CAISDRDRALYGYTF. Here the CDR3 DNA reads TGTGCCATCAGTGATCGGGACAGGGCTCTCTATGGCTACACCTTC. The V and J genes are TRBV10-3 and TRBJ1-2; 9 nucleotides match TRBD1. J gave up 4 bases and V 3 bases, and 6 bases lay outside the gene matches. The CDR3 loop spans 15 amino acids. CDR1 and CDR2 from the germline V gene are ENHRY and SYGVKD.

V usage is TRBV7-9 and J usage is TRBJ2-3; TRBD1 might be the D (5 bases). Germline V gene lookup returns CDR1 SEHNR and CDR2 FQNEAQ (reference sequence). The CDR3 contains 16 residues. V lost 1 base and J 1 base, leaving 12 bases between the germline ends. In nucleotides, the CDR3 is TGTGCCAGCAGCTTAGGGGCAGGGATCCGCACAGATACGCAGTATTTT. Protein: CASSLGAGIRTDTQYF.

The genes are TRBV7-9 and TRBJ2-2, with TRBD1 as a possible D gene (7 bases). CDR1 and CDR2 (germline): SEHNR, FQNEAQ (reference sequence). V was cut by 8 bases and J by 1 base, with 14 bases left in between. The CDR3 extends over 15 amino acids. CDR3 DNA: TGTGCCAGCGTCCAGCAGGGGGGGAACACCGGGGAGCTGTTTTTT. This translates into CASVQQGGNTGELFF.